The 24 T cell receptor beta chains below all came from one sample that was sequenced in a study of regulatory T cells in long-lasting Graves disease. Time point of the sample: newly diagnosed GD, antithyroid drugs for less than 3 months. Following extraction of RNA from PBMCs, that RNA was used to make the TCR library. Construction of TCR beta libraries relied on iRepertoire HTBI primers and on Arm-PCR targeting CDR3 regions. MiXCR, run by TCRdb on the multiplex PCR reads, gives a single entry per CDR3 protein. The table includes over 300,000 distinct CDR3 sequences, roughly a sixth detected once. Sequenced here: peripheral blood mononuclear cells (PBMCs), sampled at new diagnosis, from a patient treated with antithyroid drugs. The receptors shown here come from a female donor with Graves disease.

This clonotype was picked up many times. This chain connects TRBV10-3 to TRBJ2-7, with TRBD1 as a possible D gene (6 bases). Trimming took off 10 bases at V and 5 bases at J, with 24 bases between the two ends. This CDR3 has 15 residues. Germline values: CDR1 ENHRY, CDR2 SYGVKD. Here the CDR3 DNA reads TGTGCCACCAGGGGCTCAGCCGCCGCTCGGAACGAGCAGTACTTC. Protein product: CATRGSAAARNEQYF.

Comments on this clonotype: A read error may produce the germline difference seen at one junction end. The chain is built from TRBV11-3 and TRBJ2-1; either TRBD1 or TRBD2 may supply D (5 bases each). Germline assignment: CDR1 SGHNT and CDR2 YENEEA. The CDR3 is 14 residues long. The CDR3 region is CASSLASRGNEQLF. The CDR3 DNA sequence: TGTGCCAGCAGCTTAGCATCTCGGGGCAATGAGCAGCTCTTC.

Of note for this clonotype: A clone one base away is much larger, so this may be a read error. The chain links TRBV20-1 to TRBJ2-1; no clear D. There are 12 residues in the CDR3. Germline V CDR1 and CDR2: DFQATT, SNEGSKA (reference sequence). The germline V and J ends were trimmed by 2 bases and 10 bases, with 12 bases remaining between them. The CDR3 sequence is CSARRPPDEQFF. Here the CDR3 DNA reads TGCAGTGCTAGACGGCCACCAGACGAGCAGTTCTTC.

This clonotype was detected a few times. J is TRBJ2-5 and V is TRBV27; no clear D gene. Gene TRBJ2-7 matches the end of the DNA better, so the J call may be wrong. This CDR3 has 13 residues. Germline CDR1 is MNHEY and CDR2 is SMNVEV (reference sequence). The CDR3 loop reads CASSLSYRYEQYF. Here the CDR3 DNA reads TGTGCCAGCAGTTTATCGTATAGGTACGAGCAGTACTTC.

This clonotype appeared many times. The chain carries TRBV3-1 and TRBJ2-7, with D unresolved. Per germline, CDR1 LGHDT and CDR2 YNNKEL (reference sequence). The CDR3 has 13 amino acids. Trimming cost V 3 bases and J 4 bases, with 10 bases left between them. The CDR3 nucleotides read TGTGCCAGCAGCCACCCGGGCTTTTACGAGCAGTACTTC. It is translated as CASSHPGFYEQYF.

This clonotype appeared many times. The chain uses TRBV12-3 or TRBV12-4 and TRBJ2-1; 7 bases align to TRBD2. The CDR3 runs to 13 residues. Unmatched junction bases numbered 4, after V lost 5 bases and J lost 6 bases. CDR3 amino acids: CASSHGRPNEQFF. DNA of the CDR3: TGTGCCAGCAGTCACGGGAGGCCCAATGAGCAGTTCTTC.

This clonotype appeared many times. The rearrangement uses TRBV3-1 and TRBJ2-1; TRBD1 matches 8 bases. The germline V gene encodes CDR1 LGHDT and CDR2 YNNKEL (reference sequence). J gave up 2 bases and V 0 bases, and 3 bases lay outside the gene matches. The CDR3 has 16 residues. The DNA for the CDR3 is TGTGCCAGCAGCCAAGATGCAGGGGGCACCTACAATGAGCAGTTCTTC. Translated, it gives CASSQDAGGTYNEQFF.

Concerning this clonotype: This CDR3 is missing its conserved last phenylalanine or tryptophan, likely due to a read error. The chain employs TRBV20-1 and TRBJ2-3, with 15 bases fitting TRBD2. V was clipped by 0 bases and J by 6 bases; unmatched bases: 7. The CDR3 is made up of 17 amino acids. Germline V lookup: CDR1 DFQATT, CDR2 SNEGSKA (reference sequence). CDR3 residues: CSARDPRTSGGEDTQYS. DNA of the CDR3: TGCAGTGCTAGAGATCCGAGGACTAGCGGGGGGGAGGATACGCAGTATTCT.

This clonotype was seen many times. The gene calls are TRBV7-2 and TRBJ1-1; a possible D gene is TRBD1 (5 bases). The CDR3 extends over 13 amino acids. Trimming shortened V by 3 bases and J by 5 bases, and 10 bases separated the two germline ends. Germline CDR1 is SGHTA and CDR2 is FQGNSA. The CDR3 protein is CASSLGRETEAFF. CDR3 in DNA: TGTGCCAGCAGCTTGGGCAGGGAGACTGAAGCTTTCTTT.

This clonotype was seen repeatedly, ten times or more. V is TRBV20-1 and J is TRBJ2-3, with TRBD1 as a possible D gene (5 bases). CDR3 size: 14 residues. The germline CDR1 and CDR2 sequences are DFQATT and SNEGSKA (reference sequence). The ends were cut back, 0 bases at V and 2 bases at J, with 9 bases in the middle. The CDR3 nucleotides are TGCAGTGCTAGAGAGGGCAGGGCCACAGATACGCAGTATTTT. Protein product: CSAREGRATDTQYF.

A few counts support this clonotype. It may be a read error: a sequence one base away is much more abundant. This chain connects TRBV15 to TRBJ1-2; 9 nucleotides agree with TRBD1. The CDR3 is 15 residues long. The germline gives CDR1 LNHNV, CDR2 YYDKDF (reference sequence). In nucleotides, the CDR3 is TGTGTCACCAGCAGAGCACAGGGGGCTGACTATGGCTACACCTTC. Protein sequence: CVTSRAQGADYGYTF.

The CDR3 nucleotides are TGTGCCACCAGCAGAGAGAGGCGGGACTACGAGCAGTACTTC. It yields the protein CATSRERRDYEQYF. The chain employs TRBV15 and TRBJ2-7; D is perhaps TRBD2 (6 bases). The CDR3 consists of 14 residues. Trimming took 0 bases from V and 3 from J, leaving 9 bases between them. Germline CDR1 LNHNV, CDR2 YYDKDF (reference sequence).

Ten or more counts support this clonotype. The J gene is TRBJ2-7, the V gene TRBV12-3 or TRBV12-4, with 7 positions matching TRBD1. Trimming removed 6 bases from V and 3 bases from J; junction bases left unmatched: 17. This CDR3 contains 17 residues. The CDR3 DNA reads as TGTGCCAGCAGCCCAGATGGCGACAGGGTGCTTTTCTACGAGCAGTACTTC. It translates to CASSPDGDRVLFYEQYF.

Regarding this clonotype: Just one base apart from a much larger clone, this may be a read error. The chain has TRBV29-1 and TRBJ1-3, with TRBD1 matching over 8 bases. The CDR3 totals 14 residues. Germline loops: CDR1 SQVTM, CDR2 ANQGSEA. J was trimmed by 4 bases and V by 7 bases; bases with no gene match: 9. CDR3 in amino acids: CSAIKTGDGNTIYF. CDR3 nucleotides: TGCAGCGCGATAAAGACAGGGGACGGAAACACCATATATTTT.

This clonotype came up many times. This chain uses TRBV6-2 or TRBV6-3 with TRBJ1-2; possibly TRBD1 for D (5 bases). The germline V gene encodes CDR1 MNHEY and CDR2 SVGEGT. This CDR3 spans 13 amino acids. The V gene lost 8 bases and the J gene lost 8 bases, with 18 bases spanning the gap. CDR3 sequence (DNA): TGTGCCAGCCGGAGGGGCAGGGAACACGGCTACACCTTC. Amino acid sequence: CASRRGREHGYTF.

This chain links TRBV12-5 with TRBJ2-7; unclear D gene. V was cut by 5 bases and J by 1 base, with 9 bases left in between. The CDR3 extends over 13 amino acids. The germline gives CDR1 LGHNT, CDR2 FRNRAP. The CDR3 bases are TGTGCTAGTGGTCCCCAGGATTCCTACGAGCAGTACTTC. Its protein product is CASGPQDSYEQYF.

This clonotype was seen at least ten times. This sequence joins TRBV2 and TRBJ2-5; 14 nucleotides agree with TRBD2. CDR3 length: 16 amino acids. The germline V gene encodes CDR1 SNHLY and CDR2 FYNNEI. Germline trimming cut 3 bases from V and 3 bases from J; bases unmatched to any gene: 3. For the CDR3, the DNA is TGTGCCAGCAGTGAGGGACTAGCGGGAGCGGAAGAGACCCAGTACTTC. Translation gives CASSEGLAGAEETQYF.

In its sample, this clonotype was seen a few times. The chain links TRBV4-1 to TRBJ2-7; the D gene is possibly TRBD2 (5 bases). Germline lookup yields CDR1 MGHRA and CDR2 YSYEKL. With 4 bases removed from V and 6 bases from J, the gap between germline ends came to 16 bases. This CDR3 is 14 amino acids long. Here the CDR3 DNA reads TGCGCCAGCAGCCGGACTGGGCCTCGGGGCGAGCAGTACTTC. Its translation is CASSRTGPRGEQYF.

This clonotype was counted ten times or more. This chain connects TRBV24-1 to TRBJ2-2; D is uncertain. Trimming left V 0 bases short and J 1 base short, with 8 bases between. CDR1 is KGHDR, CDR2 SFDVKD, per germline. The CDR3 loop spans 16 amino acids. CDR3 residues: CATSDLRKGNTGELFF. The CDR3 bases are TGTGCCACCAGTGATTTGAGGAAGGGGAACACCGGGGAGCTGTTTTTT.

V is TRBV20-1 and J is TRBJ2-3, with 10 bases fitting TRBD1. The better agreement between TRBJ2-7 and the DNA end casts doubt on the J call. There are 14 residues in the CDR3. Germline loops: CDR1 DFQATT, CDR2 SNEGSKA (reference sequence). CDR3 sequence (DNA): TGCAGTGCTAGACCTAGGACAGGGGGGTACGAGCAGTACTTC. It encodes CSARPRTGGYEQYF.

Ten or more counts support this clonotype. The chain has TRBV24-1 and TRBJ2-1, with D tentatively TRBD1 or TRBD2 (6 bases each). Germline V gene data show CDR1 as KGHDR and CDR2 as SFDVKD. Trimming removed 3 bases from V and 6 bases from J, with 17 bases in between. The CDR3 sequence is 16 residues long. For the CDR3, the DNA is TGTGCCACCAGTGATGGGTGGTCCGGGGGCGGCAATGAGCAGTTCTTC. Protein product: CATSDGWSGGGNEQFF.

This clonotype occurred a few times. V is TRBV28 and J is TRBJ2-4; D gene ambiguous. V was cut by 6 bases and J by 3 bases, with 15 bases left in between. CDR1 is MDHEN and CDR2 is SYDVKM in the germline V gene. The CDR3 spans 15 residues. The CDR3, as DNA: TGTGCCAGCAGCCCCTCAACACGGCTCAAAAACATTCAGTACTTC. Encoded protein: CASSPSTRLKNIQYF.

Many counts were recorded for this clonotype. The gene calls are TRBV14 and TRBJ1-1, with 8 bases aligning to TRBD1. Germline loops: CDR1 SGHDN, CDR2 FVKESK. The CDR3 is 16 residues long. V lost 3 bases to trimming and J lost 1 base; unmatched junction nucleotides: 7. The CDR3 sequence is CASSHFPGQANTEAFF. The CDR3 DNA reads TGTGCCAGCAGCCATTTCCCGGGACAGGCGAACACTGAAGCTTTCTTT.

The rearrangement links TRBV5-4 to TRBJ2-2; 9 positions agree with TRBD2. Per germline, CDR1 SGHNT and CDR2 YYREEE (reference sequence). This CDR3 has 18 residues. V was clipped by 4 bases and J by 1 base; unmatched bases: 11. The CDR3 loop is CASSPMGGRAGNTGELFF. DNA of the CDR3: TGTGCCAGCAGCCCCATGGGCGGGAGGGCCGGGAACACCGGGGAGCTGTTTTTT.